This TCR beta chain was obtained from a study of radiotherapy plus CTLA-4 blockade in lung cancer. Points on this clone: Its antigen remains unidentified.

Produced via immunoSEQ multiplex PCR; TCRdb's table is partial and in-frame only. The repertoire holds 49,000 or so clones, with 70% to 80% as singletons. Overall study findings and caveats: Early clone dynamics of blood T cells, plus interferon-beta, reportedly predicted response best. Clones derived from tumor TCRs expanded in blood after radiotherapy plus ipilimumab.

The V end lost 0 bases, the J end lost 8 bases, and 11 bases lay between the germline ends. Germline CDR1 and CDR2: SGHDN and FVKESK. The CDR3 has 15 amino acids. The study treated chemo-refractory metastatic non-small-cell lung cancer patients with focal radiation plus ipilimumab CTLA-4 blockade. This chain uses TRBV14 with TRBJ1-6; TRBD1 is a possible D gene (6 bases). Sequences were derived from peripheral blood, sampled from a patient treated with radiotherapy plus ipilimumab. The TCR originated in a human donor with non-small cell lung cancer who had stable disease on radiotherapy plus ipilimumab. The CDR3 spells CASSQDTGWYSPLHF. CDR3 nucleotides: TGTGCCAGCAGCCAAGACACAGGGTGGTATTCACCCCTCCACTTT.